Shown below are 27 T cell receptor beta chains from a single sample sequenced in a study of blood T cell repertoires in COVID-19. Repertoires were generated with immunoSEQ multiplex PCR, while TCRdb's copy carries only in-frame clones and drops some. In the table there are approximately 230,000 clones, about 80% of which are singletons. The sequenced material came from PBMCs or T cells enriched from blood (not recorded which). Every receptor here comes from a man aged 40-55 years who had recovered from COVID-19.

In this sample, this clone turned up a few times. V usage is TRBV18 and J usage is TRBJ1-2; 7 nucleotides agree with TRBD1. This CDR3 comprises 16 residues. Germline CDR1 is KGHSH and CDR2 is LQKENI. Unmatched junction bases numbered 11, after V lost 5 bases and J lost 2 bases. This CDR3 is CASSTRQGRQNYGYTF. The DNA of the CDR3 is TGTGCCAGCTCAACCCGACAGGGCCGGCAAAACTATGGCTACACCTTC.

The rearrangement links TRBV5-4 to TRBJ2-3; 10 bases map to TRBD2. CDR3 length equals 15 residues. Germline-derived CDR1 and CDR2 are SGHNT and YYREEE (reference sequence). Unmatched junction bases numbered 4, after V lost 4 bases and J lost 2 bases. CDR3: CASSLSGRVTDTQYF. The CDR3 DNA reads as TGTGCCAGCAGCCTCAGCGGGAGGGTCACAGATACGCAGTATTTT.

This rearrangement joins TRBV28 to TRBJ2-7; a possible D gene is TRBD2 (6 bases). Trimming cost V 4 bases and J 2 bases, with 15 bases left between them. Germline CDR1 and CDR2: MDHEN and SYDVKM. This CDR3 contains 15 residues. The CDR3 DNA reads as TGTGCCAGCAGTTCCAGGAGCCGGGGGACCTACGAGCAGTACTTC. This encodes CASSSRSRGTYEQYF.

The CDR3 sequence is CASSSIPGTRHLNIQYF. CDR3 nucleotides: TGTGCCAGCAGCTCAATTCCCGGGACACGCCATTTAAACATTCAGTACTTC. The chain employs TRBV7-9 and TRBJ2-4, with D perhaps TRBD1 (6 bases). Per germline, CDR1 SEHNR and CDR2 FQNEAQ (reference sequence). The ends were cut back, 4 bases at V and 6 bases at J, with 22 bases in the middle. The CDR3 is 17 amino acids.

This clone occurred a few times. V is TRBV18 and J is TRBJ1-1; D gene ambiguous. Trimming removed 0 bases at V and 3 bases at J, with 14 bases between. This CDR3 spans 16 amino acids. Germline V gene data show CDR1 as KGHSH and CDR2 as LQKENI. The CDR3 protein is CASSPPSRARDTEAFF. The CDR3 coding sequence is TGTGCCAGCTCACCACCATCGCGGGCAAGGGACACTGAAGCTTTCTTT.

The chain recombines TRBV3-1 (or the pseudogene TRBV3-2) with TRBJ2-1; D might be TRBD2 (6 bases). V gave up 4 bases and J gave up 0 bases, with 13 bases separating them. Germline CDR1 reads LGHDT; CDR2 reads YNNKEL (reference sequence). CDR3 length: 16 amino acids. CDR3 loop: CASSPRVGGSYNEQFF. CDR3 DNA: TGTGCCAGCAGCCCTCGGGTGGGAGGCTCCTACAATGAGCAGTTCTTC.

The V gene is TRBV6-5, the J gene TRBJ1-5, with 8 bases fitting TRBD1. Germline trimming cut 6 bases from V and 6 bases from J; bases unmatched to any gene: 7. This CDR3 spans 14 amino acids. Germline-derived CDR1 and CDR2 are MNHEY and SVGAGI. The CDR3 here is CASRPTGGSQPQHF. The CDR3 region has the DNA TGTGCCAGCAGACCTACAGGGGGTAGTCAGCCCCAGCATTTT.

The sample holds a few counts of this clone. V usage is TRBV27 and J usage is TRBJ1-5; unclear D gene. The CDR3 totals 14 residues. V dropped 2 bases and J dropped 3 bases, with 8 bases sitting between them. Per the germline V gene, CDR1 is MNHEY and CDR2 is SMNVEV (reference sequence). In DNA, the CDR3 is TGTGCCAGCAGTTTACGCGGGATCAATCAGCCCCAGCATTTT. As protein: CASSLRGINQPQHF.

In its sample, this clone was seen once. The chain uses TRBV9 and TRBJ2-7; D is perhaps TRBD2 (6 bases). CDR3 length: 15 amino acids. The ends were cut back, 0 bases at V and 5 bases at J, with 15 bases in the middle. The germline CDR1 and CDR2 sequences are SGDLS and YYNGEE. The DNA of the CDR3 is TGTGCCAGCAGCGTAGGCTGGGGGAGGTCGGACGAGCAGTACTTC. This gives the protein CASSVGWGRSDEQYF.

The chain employs TRBV12-5 and TRBJ1-4; unclear D gene. The CDR3 sequence is 19 residues long. CDR1 and CDR2 (germline): LGHNT, FRNRAP. V was cut by 0 bases and J by 13 bases, with 30 bases left in between. The CDR3 DNA reads as TGTGCTAGTGGTTTGGTATCCCTTACCCCCGAGGGAATCGGGGTAGGACTGTTTTTT. Protein sequence: CASGLVSLTPEGIGVGLFF.

This clone was detected once. The chain couples TRBV14 to TRBJ2-7, with D possibly being TRBD2 (6 bases). This CDR3 is built from 14 residues. The germline CDR1 and CDR2 sequences are SGHDN and FVKESK. V lost 2 bases and J 2 bases, leaving 10 bases between the germline ends. The CDR3 nucleotides are TGTGCCAGCAGCCAAAACTGGGGGGCCTACGAGCAGTACTTC. Its translation: CASSQNWGAYEQYF.

The chain combines TRBV7-2 with TRBJ1-3; no clear D gene. CDR1 and CDR2 from the germline V gene are SGHTA and FQGNSA. This CDR3 has 17 residues. The germline V and J ends were trimmed by 5 bases and 0 bases, with 17 bases remaining between them. CDR3 in DNA: TGTGCCAGCAGCCTCCGGACTGTAACGGGCTCTGGAAACACCATATATTTT. It codes for CASSLRTVTGSGNTIYF.

This clone was counted ten times or more. CDR3 protein: CASSTSGTSGIRGELFF. The DNA of the CDR3 is TGTGCCAGCAGCACGTCCGGGACTAGCGGGATTCGAGGGGAGCTGTTTTTT. The chain employs TRBV11-2 and TRBJ2-2, with TRBD2 identical over 13 bases. Germline trimming cut 5 bases from V and 8 bases from J; bases unmatched to any gene: 11. Germline assignment: CDR1 SGHAT and CDR2 FQNNGV. This CDR3 comprises 17 residues.

V and J are TRBV5-4 and TRBJ1-1; 10 nucleotides match TRBD1. J was trimmed by 4 bases and V by 3 bases; bases with no gene match: 6. CDR3 length equals 15 residues. The V gene's germline CDR1 is SGHNT and CDR2 YYREEE (reference sequence). CDR3 residues: CASSYPGTGATEAFF. The CDR3 nucleotides are TGTGCCAGCAGCTACCCTGGGACAGGGGCCACTGAAGCTTTCTTT.

The chain links TRBV30 to TRBJ1-1; D is perhaps TRBD1 (5 bases). The CDR3 consists of 12 residues. Germline V lookup: CDR1 GTSNPN, CDR2 SVGIG (reference sequence). V lost 2 bases to trimming and J lost 5 bases, with 9 bases between them. The CDR3 loop reads CAWSKRGTEAFF. CDR3 bases: TGTGCCTGGAGTAAAAGGGGTACTGAAGCTTTCTTT.

V and J are TRBV5-1 and TRBJ2-1, with 9 bases that match TRBD2. The V gene end was trimmed by 6 bases and the J gene end by 0 bases; junction bases not matched to a gene: 4. CDR1 is SGHRS, CDR2 YFSETQ, per germline. The CDR3 contains 15 residues. The CDR3 DNA sequence: TGCGCCAGCACCCAAGCGGGAGGCTCCTACAATGAGCAGTTCTTC. Its translation: CASTQAGGSYNEQFF.

This chain uses TRBV5-6 with TRBJ1-2; the D gene is possibly TRBD1 (6 bases). Germline CDR1 SGHDT, CDR2 YYEEEE. V was pared by 1 base and J by 4 bases, with 20 bases between. CDR3 length: 17 residues. CDR3 protein: CASSLRGGGRDSYGYTF. The CDR3 nucleotides read TGTGCCAGCAGCTTGAGAGGGGGGGGGCGAGATAGCTATGGCTACACCTTC.

This clone was recorded once. V is TRBV7-2 and J is TRBJ1-1; 8 bases map to TRBD1. CDR1 SGHTA and CDR2 FQGNSA come from the germline V gene. V lost 5 bases and J lost 4; bases outside the gene matches: 9. The CDR3 consists of 15 residues. CDR3 DNA sequence: TGTGCCAGCAGCCCGCACCAGGACAGGGCCACTGAAGCTTTCTTT. Its protein is CASSPHQDRATEAFF.

The gene calls are TRBV18 and TRBJ1-2, with 8 bases matching TRBD1. V lost 0 bases and J lost 5; bases outside the gene matches: 8. In germline, CDR1 is KGHSH, CDR2 LQKENI. This CDR3 is built from 16 residues. CDR3 loop: CASSPPVFQGAYGYTF. The DNA of the CDR3 is TGTGCCAGCTCACCACCGGTTTTCCAGGGGGCTTATGGCTACACCTTC.

The V call is TRBV21-1, the J call TRBJ1-6; TRBD1 is the table's D call, not checked against the DNA. TRBV21-1 is a documented pseudogene. The CDR3 has 15 amino acids. The CDR3 protein is CASSNSQGRSSPLHF. The DNA for the CDR3 is TGTGCCAGCAGCAACTCACAGGGTAGAAGTTCACCCCTCCACTTT.

The chain uses TRBV7-7 and TRBJ2-1, with 11 nucleotides matching TRBD1. The length of the CDR3 is 16 residues. V shed 2 bases, J shed 9 bases, and the junction held 9 bases outside the gene matches. Germline CDR1 SSHAT, CDR2 FNYEAQ (reference sequence). CDR3 in amino acids: CASSLTGGQGVGEQFF. DNA of the CDR3: TGTGCCAGCAGCTTAACTGGGGGACAGGGGGTCGGTGAGCAGTTCTTC. The full variable domain, in which reference TRBV7-7 and TRBJ2-1 provide the parts outside the CDR3, is GAGVSQSPRYKVTKRGQDVTLRCDPISSHATLYWYQQALGQGPEFLTYFNYEAQPDKSGLPSDRFSAERPEGSISTLTIQRTEQRDSAMYRCASSLTGGQGVGEQFFGPGTRLTVL.

The chain couples TRBV6-2 or TRBV6-3 to TRBJ2-7; D remains ambiguous. Trimming took off 5 bases at V and 3 bases at J, with 17 bases between the two ends. Per germline, CDR1 MNHEY and CDR2 SVGEGT. The CDR3 length is 15 residues. The CDR3 coding sequence is TGTGCCAGCAGTCTACCCCCTCCGAGGAGCTACGAGCAGTACTTC. As protein: CASSLPPPRSYEQYF.

The chain employs TRBV7-8 and TRBJ2-5; D remains ambiguous. CDR1 is SGHVS and CDR2 is FQNEAQ in the germline V gene. The V end was cut by 5 bases, the J end by 4 bases, with 8 bases between. This CDR3 contains 12 residues. The CDR3 DNA sequence: TGTGCCAGCAGCCCTTCAGGAGAGACCCAGTACTTC. Residues: CASSPSGETQYF.

The V gene is TRBV7-2, the J gene TRBJ1-1; D remains unclear. The V and J ends lost 5 bases and 11 bases respectively, with 15 bases between them. The CDR3 is 12 residues long. CDR1 SGHTA and CDR2 FQGNSA come from the germline V gene. For the CDR3, the DNA is TGTGCCAGCAGCAACCGACACGATGGGGCTTTCTTT. It yields the protein CASSNRHDGAFF.

This clone was seen just once. The chain carries TRBV5-1 and TRBJ1-3, with D possibly being TRBD1 (6 bases). In germline, CDR1 is SGHRS, CDR2 YFSETQ. The germline V and J ends were trimmed by 5 bases and 0 bases, with 12 bases remaining between them. The CDR3 extends over 15 amino acids. The DNA of the CDR3 is TGCGCCAGCAGACTTGGACAGTTCTCTGGAAACACCATATATTTT. Residues: CASRLGQFSGNTIYF.

As DNA, the CDR3 is TGCGCCAGCAGCCGCAGGACAGGGGACTCTGAAGCTTTCTTT. Amino acid sequence: CASSRRTGDSEAFF. The rearrangement links TRBV4-1 to TRBJ1-1, with TRBD1 matching over 9 bases. The trim removed 4 bases at V and 6 bases at J, leaving 6 bases unmatched. Germline V CDR1 and CDR2: MGHRA, YSYEKL. CDR3 size: 14 residues.

Written as DNA, the CDR3 is TGTGCCAGCAGCTTCGACGGAGTGGGTTCACCCCTCCACTTT. Translation: CASSFDGVGSPLHF. V gene TRBV7-3 combines with J gene TRBJ1-6; no firm D call. Germline V gene lookup returns CDR1 SGHTA and CDR2 FQGTGA. The CDR3 is 14 residues long. V gave up 3 bases and J gave up 9 bases, with 12 bases separating them.